This TCR beta chain was captured in a study of blood T cell repertoires in COVID-19. Whole-study context: The samples span acute and convalescent COVID-19 from the United States, Italy and Spain. PBMCs, B-cell-depleted T cells, or T cells were the source of the cDNA or gDNA that made up the material.

The V and J ends lost 6 bases and 5 bases respectively, with 14 bases between them. Per the germline V gene, CDR1 is MNHEY and CDR2 is SVGAGI. CDR3 length: 14 amino acids. Original methodology: Nucleated cell number was recorded as an estimate derived from reference gene primer amplification. Assay: immunoSEQ multiplex PCR; the TCRdb copy retains only in-frame clones and omits some. V and J calls and clone size are given by that table; D and trimming were obtained from the DNA. In the table there are 150,000 to 200,000 clones, 84% of which are singletons. The V call is TRBV6-5, the J call TRBJ2-1; D call uncertain. The TCR sequence derives from a human donor with acute or convalescent COVID-19. The donor label of this sample is uncertain. The specimen sequenced was peripheral blood. CDR3 amino acids: CASSLFGPNNEQFF. The CDR3 coding sequence is TGTGCCAGCAGCCTTTTTGGGCCTAACAATGAGCAGTTCTTC.